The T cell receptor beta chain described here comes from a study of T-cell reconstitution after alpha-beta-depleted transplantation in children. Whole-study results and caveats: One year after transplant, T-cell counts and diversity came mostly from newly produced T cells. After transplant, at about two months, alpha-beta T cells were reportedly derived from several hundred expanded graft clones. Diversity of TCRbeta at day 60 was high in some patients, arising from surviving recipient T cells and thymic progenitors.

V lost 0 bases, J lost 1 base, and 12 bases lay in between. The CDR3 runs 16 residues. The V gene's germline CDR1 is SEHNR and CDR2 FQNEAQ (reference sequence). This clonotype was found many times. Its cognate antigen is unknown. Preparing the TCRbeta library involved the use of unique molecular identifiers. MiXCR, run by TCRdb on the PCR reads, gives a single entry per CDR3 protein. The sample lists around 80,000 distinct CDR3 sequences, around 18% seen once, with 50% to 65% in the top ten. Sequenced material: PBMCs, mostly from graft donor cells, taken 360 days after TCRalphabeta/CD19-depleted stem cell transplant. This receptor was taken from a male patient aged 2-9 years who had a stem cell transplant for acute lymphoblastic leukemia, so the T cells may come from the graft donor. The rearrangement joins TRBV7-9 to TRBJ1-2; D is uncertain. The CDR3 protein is CASSLAFGWDNYGYTF. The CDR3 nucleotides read TGTGCCAGCAGCTTAGCGTTCGGGTGGGATAACTATGGCTACACCTTC.